This T cell receptor beta chain stems from a study of blood T cell repertoires in COVID-19 (dated by TCRdb to about 2020). Study-level background: Samples from collaborators originated in the United States, Italy and Spain and spanned both the acute and convalescent phases of COVID-19. Subjects who had been exposed to COVID-19, were actively infected with it, or had recovered from it provided the deeply sampled blood TCRbeta repertoires that made up the dataset. The repertoires were released in a freely available public database intended as a resource for research on the immune response to SARS-CoV-2. Where available, HLA class I and class II types were taken from metadata supplied by the sample provider and were not determined by assay-based typing. The prospective study material was composed of cDNA or gDNA derived from T cells, B-cell-depleted T cells, or PBMCs. Nearly every sample came with metadata listing a de-identified subject ID, COVID-19 status, age in years and sex. Samples came from the ongoing ImmuneRACE study (first 160 participants) plus 1,254 subjects from 6 global collaborators. Overall results and qualifications from the work: How much clinical and demographic metadata was included differed by source and by participant, and the metadata was provided uncurated.

From cysteine to phenylalanine, the CDR3 is 15 amino acids long. Only the CDR3 DNA is retained, 45 bases long and in frame from the first base. Via the germline V gene, CDR1 is SGHTA and CDR2 FQGNSA. Trimming removed 7 bases from V and 3 bases from J; the gene matches leave 11 bases unexplained. TCRbeta CDR3 regions were amplified from genomic DNA by means of the immunoSEQ Assay, a bias-controlled multiplex PCR. Under the source paper's analysis protocol: Nucleated cell counts per sample were estimated from amplification of reference gene primers within the assay. Sequence reads were collapsed and filtered to measure the absolute abundance of every unique TCRbeta CDR3 rearrangement. For each sample, productive Simpson clonality was calculated by taking the square root of Simpson's diversity index across productive rearrangements. Entries here come from immuneACCESS through TCRdb and include only in-frame sequences with V and J called. Some clones fail to appear in such tables; in the studies checked, an unresolved V gene covers under half of the shortfall, and the cause of the remainder is unknown. The DNA was the basis for D and trimming; V, J and clone size are from that table. Present in this sample are about 150,000 clones, 75% to 90% of which were seen just once. The ten largest clones capture about 3.2% of the sample.

The collaborating institutions used their own protocols to collect whole blood in K2EDTA tubes. For TCRbeta analysis, collaborators shipped samples as frozen whole blood, isolated PBMCs, or DNA extracted from either of those sample types. This clone has ten or more counts. The clone's antigen remains unknown. Within one base of it there is no much larger clone, and no base qualities were kept. The origin of this receptor is a man aged 60-69 years with active or convalescent COVID-19. The specimen sequenced was peripheral blood. This sequence uses TRBV7-2 and TRBJ1-1, and TRBD1 aligns with 7 junction nucleotides. The DNA sequence follows: TGTGCCAGCAAAGCGGGAGGGGGCAGGGACACTGAAGCTTTCTTT. This sequence encodes CASKAGGGRDTEAFF.